The T cell receptor beta chain under discussion was sequenced for a study of OX40 agonist ivuxolimab in advanced cancers. Germline CDR1 MDHEN, CDR2 SYDVKM. V shed 6 bases, J shed 4 bases, and the junction held 4 bases outside the gene matches. This CDR3 contains 13 residues. Profiled with immunoSEQ multiplex PCR; TCRdb holds only in-frame clones, not every one. The profile shows around 70,000 clones, around 83% of them singletons. Whole-study findings and limits: By week 6 at 0.1 to 3.0 mg/kg, blood CD4+ and CD8+ T cells had expanded clonally. Average numbers of expanded clones were greater in CD8+ T cells than in CD4+.

There are a few counts of this clone. The antigen is not known. The chain carries TRBV28 and TRBJ2-5, with 8 positions matching TRBD2. The sequencing used CD4+ or CD8+ T cells sorted from blood, collected in a trial of the OX40 agonist ivuxolimab. This TCR derives from an adult with an advanced solid tumor such as melanoma, head and neck, liver or kidney cancer. The CDR3 region is CASSRGGTETQYF. CDR3 nucleotides: TGTGCCAGCAGCCGCGGGGGGACAGAGACCCAGTACTTC.